The 10 T cell receptor beta chains given below trace back to one sample, sequenced in a study of blood T cell repertoires in COVID-19. Clones were read by immunoSEQ multiplex PCR, and TCRdb kept only the in-frame ones, dropping some. The sample has hundreds of thousands of clones; approximately 86% are singletons. The sample comprised peripheral blood. The receptors here all came from a woman aged 25-40 years with acute or convalescent COVID-19.

This sequence joins TRBV14 and TRBJ2-1; perhaps TRBD1 as D (6 bases). Deletions cut 1 base from V and 8 bases from J, with 15 bases between. The germline V gene has CDR1 SGHDN and CDR2 FVKESK. The CDR3 totals 15 residues. In nucleotides, the CDR3 is TGTGCCAGCAGCCAAGGGGGGACATACGGTGATGAGCAGTTCTTC. Protein sequence: CASSQGGTYGDEQFF.

This rearrangement joins TRBV24-1 to TRBJ2-1; D call uncertain. V was trimmed by 5 bases and J by 5 bases, leaving 6 bases between them. Germline V gene lookup returns CDR1 KGHDR and CDR2 SFDVKD. This CDR3 is 12 amino acids long. As DNA, the CDR3 is TGTGCCACCAGTGTGGCCCACAATGAGCAGTTCTTC. It translates to CATSVAHNEQFF.

The V and J genes are TRBV9 and TRBJ2-1, with 12 bases aligning to TRBD1. From germline, CDR1 is SGDLS and CDR2 YYNGEE. V lost 4 bases and J lost 6; bases outside the gene matches: 2. This CDR3 contains 14 residues. Written as DNA, the CDR3 is TGTGCCAGCAGCCGGGACAGGGGGCCCAATGAGCAGTTCTTC. The encoded protein is CASSRDRGPNEQFF.

The chain couples TRBV19 to TRBJ2-3, with TRBD1 identical over 11 bases. CDR3 length: 14 residues. Unmatched junction bases numbered 4, after V lost 6 bases and J lost 5 bases. The germline V gene encodes CDR1 LNHDA and CDR2 SQIVND (reference sequence). This CDR3 reads CASRGQGAVDTQYF. The CDR3 DNA reads TGTGCCAGTAGAGGACAGGGGGCCGTAGATACGCAGTATTTT. The entire variable domain, with the rest obtained from reference TRBV19 and TRBJ2-3, is as follows: DGGITQSPKYLFRKEGQNVTLSCEQNLNHDAMYWYRQDPGQGLRLIYYSQIVNDFQKGDIAEGYSVSREKKESFPLTVTSAQKNPTAFYLCASRGQGAVDTQYFGPGTRLTVL.

The chain employs TRBV6-2 or TRBV6-3 and TRBJ2-1; 8 positions match TRBD2. This CDR3 is 16 amino acids long. V lost 2 bases to trimming and J lost 10 bases; unmatched junction nucleotides: 13. Germline V gene sequence: CDR1 MNHEY, CDR2 SVGEGT. CDR3: CASSYGPGLVFPEQFF. The CDR3 DNA is TGTGCCAGCAGTTACGGGCCGGGACTAGTTTTCCCCGAGCAGTTCTTC.

The chain recombines TRBV7-9 with TRBJ1-5, with TRBD1 as a possible D gene (5 bases). The CDR3 loop spans 13 amino acids. Trimming took off 3 bases at V and 5 bases at J, with 8 bases between the two ends. CDR1 and CDR2 (germline): SEHNR, FQNEAQ (reference sequence). The CDR3 DNA sequence: TGTGCCAGCAGCTTCAAAGGGGATCAGCCCCAGCATTTT. This codes for CASSFKGDQPQHF.

The chain combines TRBV4-2 with TRBJ1-1; TRBD1 might be the D (6 bases). There are 19 residues in the CDR3. The V gene's germline CDR1 is LGHNA and CDR2 YNFKEQ. The V and J ends lost 0 bases and 0 bases respectively, with 20 bases between them. CDR3 nucleotide sequence: TGTGCCAGCAGCCAAGAAGGAGGAACGGCAGGGGCTATGAACACTGAAGCTTTCTTT. Protein: CASSQEGGTAGAMNTEAFF.

V gene TRBV6-5 combines with J gene TRBJ2-7, with 8 bases identical to TRBD1. V lost 6 bases, J lost 5 bases, and 6 bases stayed unmatched. Germline V gives CDR1 MNHEY, CDR2 SVGAGI. CDR3 length equals 13 residues. The CDR3 coding sequence is TGTGCCAGCAGGTCCGGGACAGGTAACGAGCAGTACTTC. This translates into CASRSGTGNEQYF.

The chain joins TRBV4-2 to TRBJ2-1; D is unclear. Deletions cut 1 base from V and 4 bases from J, with 8 bases between. The CDR3 length is 14 residues. CDR1 LGHNA and CDR2 YNFKEQ come from the germline V gene. Written as DNA, the CDR3 is TGTGCCAGCAGCCAAGTCGGTGGTTACAATGAGCAGTTCTTC. Translation: CASSQVGGYNEQFF.

The table lists this clone with a count of one. The chain carries TRBV3-1 (or the pseudogene TRBV3-2) and TRBJ2-1; possible D gene TRBD2, 6 bases. The CDR3 consists of 15 residues. CDR1 and CDR2 from the germline V gene are LGHDT and YNNKEL (reference sequence). With 3 bases removed from V and 6 bases from J, the gap between germline ends came to 15 bases. CDR3 residues: CASSHRRARGNEQFF. The DNA of the CDR3 is TGTGCCAGCAGCCATCGGAGGGCCCGAGGCAATGAGCAGTTCTTC.